This T cell receptor (beta chain) was identified during a study of cytomegalovirus exposure and HLA in healthy donors. Study as a whole: Of all 400 or so donors who were genotyped, roughly 81% belonged to the Caucasian-associated ancestry cluster. Regarding the study as a whole: The listing of 150 to 200 TCR beta chains classed them as cytomegalovirus-associated. Among TCR sequences, most were rare, though some public TCRs appeared in many donors. Being indistinguishable, some V segments were excluded, TRBV6-2 and TRBV6-3 among them.

PCR primers comprised 60 Vbeta and 13 Jbeta primers. Measured with immunoSEQ multiplex PCR; TCRdb has only the in-frame clones, and not every one. The profile shows roughly 71,000 clones, less than 65% of them singletons. Turning to this clone: Its antigen is unidentified.

Germline V gene lookup returns CDR1 SGHAT and CDR2 FQNNGV. V gave up 5 bases and J gave up 4 bases; unmatched junction bases: 9. The CDR3 length is 15 residues. The chain employs TRBV11-2 and TRBJ1-2, with 8 bases fitting TRBD1. The TCR comes from a man aged 25 to 45 in good health and CMV-seronegative. The sample was PBMCs. The CDR3: CASSVRQGTFYGYTF. CDR3 nucleotide sequence: TGTGCCAGCAGCGTAAGACAGGGGACTTTCTATGGCTACACCTTC. Drawing the rest from reference TRBV11-2 and TRBJ1-2, the complete variable domain is EAGVAQSPRYKIIEKRQSVAFWCNPISGHATLYWYQQILGQGPKLLIQFQNNGVVDDSQLPKDRFSAERLKGVDSTLKIQPAKLEDSAVYLCASSVRQGTFYGYTFGSGTRLTVV.